The present TCR beta chain was sequenced within a study of blood T cell repertoires in COVID-19. The CDR3 contains 16 residues. V lost 1 base, J lost 7 bases, and 16 bases lay in between. Per germline, CDR1 SEHNR and CDR2 FQNEAQ (reference sequence). In this sample, this clone turned up once. Under the authors' procedure: Amplified reference gene primers provided the basis for estimating nucleated cell counts. TCRdb keeps only in-frame clones here, not all; method: immunoSEQ multiplex PCR. D and trimming come from the DNA, and the V and J calls and clone size come from that table. This table holds some 370,000 clones, under 85% found once.

J is TRBJ1-4 and V is TRBV7-9; TRBD1 might be the D (6 bases). The sample comprised PBMCs or T cells enriched from blood (not recorded which). This receptor was taken from a woman between 45 and 65 years old who had recovered from COVID-19. CDR3 in amino acids: CASSLDHEAGAEKLFF. DNA of the CDR3: TGTGCCAGCAGCTTAGATCATGAAGCAGGGGCTGAAAAACTGTTTTTT.